This TCR beta chain was sequenced for a study of beta chain features in type 1 diabetes. Study results and limitations: Researchers cautioned that cDNA sequencing could over-represent cells with high TCR expression. For Type 1 diabetes patients, all four CD4+ subsets carried TCRB CDR3s that were moderately but significantly shorter.

All sorted populations exceeded 95% purity. The CDR3 loop spans 13 amino acids. V was clipped by 2 bases and J by 8 bases, with 10 bases between them. The germline CDR1 and CDR2 sequences are SGHRS and YFSETQ. This clone was counted many times. What it binds is unknown. Expressed TCRB transcripts were sequenced because the entire RNA isolate underwent reverse transcription. The data were produced by immunoSEQ multiplex PCR, yet TCRdb's version contains in-frame clones alone and is incomplete. This sample has 300,000 or so clones; roughly a tenth occur once, and the top ten carry more than 0.8%. The source material was central memory CD4+ T cells from blood. The chain links TRBV5-1 to TRBJ1-4; a weak D match, TRBD1 (6 bases). The receptor comes from a man aged 25 to 40 with type 1 diabetes. The chain's CDR3 is CASSLQGREKLFF. The DNA of the CDR3 is TGCGCCAGCAGCTTACAGGGACGGGAAAAACTGTTTTTT.